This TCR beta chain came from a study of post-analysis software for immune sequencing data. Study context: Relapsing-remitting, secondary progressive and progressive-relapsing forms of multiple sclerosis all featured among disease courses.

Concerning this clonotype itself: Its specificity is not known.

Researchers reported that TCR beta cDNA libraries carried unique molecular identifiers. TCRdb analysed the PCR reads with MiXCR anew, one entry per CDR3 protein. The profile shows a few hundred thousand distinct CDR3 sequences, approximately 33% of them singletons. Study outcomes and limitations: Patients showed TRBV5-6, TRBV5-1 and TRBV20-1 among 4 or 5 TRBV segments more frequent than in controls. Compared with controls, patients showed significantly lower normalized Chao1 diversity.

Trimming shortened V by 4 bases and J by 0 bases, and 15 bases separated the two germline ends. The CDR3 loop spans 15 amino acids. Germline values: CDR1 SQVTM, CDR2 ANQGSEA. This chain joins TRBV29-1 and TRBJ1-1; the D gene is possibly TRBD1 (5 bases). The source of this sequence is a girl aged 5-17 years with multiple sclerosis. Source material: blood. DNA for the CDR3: TGCAGCGTTGTGGCGGAGACAGACATGAACACTGAAGCTTTCTTT. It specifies CSVVAETDMNTEAFF.